This T cell receptor (beta chain) is drawn from a study of blood T cell repertoires in COVID-19 (dated by TCRdb to the early 2020s). About the investigation overall: Samples covering the acute and convalescent phases of COVID-19 were provided by collaborators in the United States, Italy and Spain. The material from the prospective study consisted of cDNA or gDNA derived from T cells, B-cell-depleted T cells, or PBMCs. Deeply sampled blood TCRbeta repertoires from subjects exposed to, actively infected with, or recovered from COVID-19 were included in the dataset. A freely available public database, intended as a resource for researchers studying the immune response to SARS-CoV-2, is where the repertoires were released. The samples were drawn from the first 160 participants of the ongoing ImmuneRACE study and from more than 1,000 subjects provided by 6 global collaborators. The sample metadata nearly always contained a de-identified subject ID, COVID-19 status, age in years and sex. Where HLA class I and class II types were available, the types were taken from metadata supplied by the sample provider, not from assay-based typing.

Whole blood was collected in K2EDTA tubes by collaborating institutions according to the institutions' own protocols. For TCRbeta analysis, collaborators shipped samples in one of three forms: frozen whole blood, isolated PBMCs, or DNA extracted from either of those sample types. For this clone: What this receptor recognizes is not known. Per-base qualities were not stored, and no clone one base away is much larger.

Broader findings and caveats from the paper: How much clinical and demographic metadata was included differed by source and by participant, and the metadata was provided uncurated.

The immunoSEQ Assay, a bias-controlled multiplex PCR, was used to amplify TCRbeta CDR3 regions from genomic DNA. Concerning the study's data processing: The number of nucleated cells in each sample was estimated from the amplification of reference gene primers within the assay. To quantify the absolute abundance of each unique TCRbeta CDR3 rearrangement, sequence reads were collapsed and filtered. For each sample, productive Simpson clonality was calculated by taking the square root of Simpson's diversity index across productive rearrangements. The immuneACCESS repertoire file appears here via TCRdb, limited to in-frame rearrangements. These files lack a portion of the clones; in checked studies, under half of the deficit traces to unresolved V genes, and the cause of the others is not known. That table furnishes V, J and clone size, whereas the DNA furnished D and trimming. The sample table holds about 150,000 clones, of which around 88% were seen once. The ten top clones hold about 5% of the sample.

The specimen was peripheral blood. This clonotype originated in a human donor in a cohort sampled during active COVID-19.

The CDR3 reads as follows: CASRKTGYGSNEQYF. The DNA sequence reads TGTGCCAGCAGGAAGACAGGTTATGGGTCTAACGAGCAGTACTTC. In this chain, TRBV28 is recombined with TRBJ2-7; perhaps TRBD1 is the D gene, with 6 bases matching. CDR1 and CDR2 are read off the germline V gene as MDHEN and SYDVKM. Reading from cysteine to phenylalanine, the CDR3 counts 15 amino acids. The CDR3 DNA has 45 bases and is translated from base 1. Deletion took 6 bases off V and 5 bases off J, with a span of 20 bases between the germline ends.